This T cell receptor (beta chain) emerged from a study of T cells in Graves' hyperthyroidism and ophthalmopathy. Study-wide findings and caveats: Prediction of ophthalmopathy progression came a median approximately 7 months pre-onset. Most clonotypes expanded in thyroid above 0.001 were likewise present in blood.

Amplified TCR beta CDR3 regions derived from RNA transcripts. When the TCR CDR3 underwent first-round RT-PCR, the HTBI primer set was used. TCRdb called the multiplex PCR reads again in MiXCR, with one record for every CDR3 protein. The repertoire includes 750,000 to 900,000 distinct CDR3 sequences, about two fifths of them detected once, and approximately 10% sits in the top ten. Newly diagnosed patients aged 18 to 65 had hyperthyroidism of under 2 months' duration. Comment on this clonotype: Its antigen is not identified. Germline and junction disagree at one end, which may indicate a read error.

The TCR originated in a man younger than 30 with Graves' hyperthyroidism. What was sequenced was blood.

The CDR3 reads CASSLLSLRSNTEAFF. CDR3 bases: TGTGCCAGCAGCTTATTGTCTCTTAGGTCAAACACTGAGGCTTTCTTT. J is TRBJ1-1 and V is TRBV7-3, with D unclear. This CDR3 has 16 amino acids. CDR1 is SGHTA and CDR2 is FQGTGA in the germline V gene.